The next 8 T cell receptor beta chains were all read from a single sample in a study of identifying expanded T cells in peripheral blood (dated by TCRdb to the late 2010s). Library method: the immunoSEQ multiplex PCR assay. TCRdb mirrors the immuneACCESS table, restricted to in-frame sequences. Some clones are absent from its copies; in checked studies, under half trace to an unresolved V gene, and the reason for the others is unknown. The sample includes approximately 100,000 clones, with around 89% observed a single time. The top ten clonotypes cover roughly 15% of the sample. Material: blood. The receptors were gathered from a person between 18 and 75 years old in good health.

This clone was found a few times. V gene TRBV7-9 combines with J gene TRBJ1-1, with 8 bases matching TRBD1. In germline, CDR1 is SEHNR, CDR2 FQNEAQ (reference sequence). This CDR3 comprises 14 residues. J was trimmed by 5 bases and V by 2 bases; bases with no gene match: 4. CDR3 in amino acids: CASSLQGARTEAFF. The CDR3 DNA reads as TGTGCCAGCAGCTTACAGGGGGCGAGGACTGAAGCTTTCTTT.

The chain is built from TRBV7-2 and TRBJ1-2; no definite D call. This CDR3 contains 15 residues. The germline gives CDR1 SGHTA, CDR2 FQGNSA. V shed 2 bases and J shed 1 base, with 11 bases lying between them. The CDR3 is CASSLSGSHNYGYTF. Written as DNA, the CDR3 is TGTGCCAGCAGCTTATCGGGGTCTCATAACTATGGCTACACCTTC.

The chain's CDR3 is CASSFQGASYEQYF. CDR3 in DNA: TGTGCCAGCAGTTTCCAGGGAGCCTCCTACGAGCAGTACTTC. V gene TRBV28 combines with J gene TRBJ2-7; D is possibly TRBD1 or TRBD2 (5 bases each). The V end lost 3 bases, the J end lost 0 bases, and 9 bases lay between the germline ends. The CDR3 loop spans 14 amino acids. Germline CDR1 reads MDHEN; CDR2 reads SYDVKM.

The chain joins TRBV5-6 to TRBJ2-1, with 11 positions matching TRBD2. Trimming removed 4 bases from V and 3 bases from J; junction bases left unmatched: 3. CDR3 length: 15 amino acids. CDR1 is SGHDT and CDR2 is YYEEEE in the germline V gene. CDR3 nucleotides: TGTGCCAGCAGCCTGCTAGCGGGGGGCTACAATGAGCAGTTCTTC. This gives the protein CASSLLAGGYNEQFF.

This sequence joins TRBV2 and TRBJ1-2, with 8 nucleotides matching TRBD1. This CDR3 is built from 14 residues. V lost 6 bases and J lost 4; bases outside the gene matches: 7. The V gene's germline CDR1 is SNHLY and CDR2 FYNNEI. The CDR3 protein is CASSPDRAIYGYTF. The CDR3 DNA follows: TGTGCCAGCAGCCCGGACAGGGCCATCTATGGCTACACCTTC.

The chain links TRBV9 to TRBJ2-7; 7 bases fit TRBD1. The CDR3 totals 14 residues. The trim removed 4 bases at V and 6 bases at J, leaving 10 bases unmatched. Looked up from germline, CDR1 is SGDLS and CDR2 is YYNGEE. CDR3 protein: CASSPKTGIPEQYF. The DNA of the CDR3 is TGTGCCAGCAGCCCGAAGACAGGGATTCCCGAGCAGTACTTC.

CDR3 in DNA: TGTGCCAGCACTCCTACAGGCGTTTACGGAGAGACCCAGTACTTC. It yields the protein CASTPTGVYGETQYF. The chain carries TRBV2 and TRBJ2-5, with D possibly matching TRBD1 (5 bases). Germline CDR1 SNHLY, CDR2 FYNNEI. Trimming stripped 7 bases from V and 4 bases from J, with 19 bases between. This CDR3 is built from 15 residues.

This chain links TRBV7-2 with TRBJ2-7; D unclear. CDR3 length: 15 residues. Germline V gene lookup returns CDR1 SGHTA and CDR2 FQGNSA. V was cut by 1 base and J by 0 bases, with 10 bases left in between. The CDR3 nucleotides read TGTGCCAGCAGCTTAGAAGTATCTAGCTCCTACGAGCAGTACTTC. Residues: CASSLEVSSSYEQYF.